This T cell receptor (beta chain) was observed in a study of T cells expressing NK-cell markers. Study-wide context: Source material for TCR beta repertoires consisted of sorted CD3+CD56+NKG2C+, CD3+CD56+NKG2C- and CD3+CD56-NKG2C+ T cells. Seven HCMV-seropositive donors and one seronegative donor made up the eight sequenced donors. Findings and caveats of the study: In several donors, these clonotypes also led the CD3+CD56-NKG2C+ fraction.

This CDR3 comprises 16 residues. In germline, CDR1 is KGHSH, CDR2 LQKENI. For each CDR3 protein, TCRdb gives one entry from its re-call of the 5' RACE reads, without DNA. The sample's table shows about 150,000 distinct CDR3 sequences. About this clonotype: Its target is unknown.

This receptor was identified in a woman between 45 and 60 years old in good health. The V gene is TRBV18, the J gene TRBJ2-1; without DNA, the TCRdb call of TRBD1 cannot be checked. The sequenced sample was blood T cells: a sorted CD56 or NKG2C T cell subset, CD4+ or CD8+ T cells, or bulk PBMC T cells (not recorded which). This CDR3 is CASSPGGDWRGNEQFF.